This T cell receptor beta chain was recorded in a study of cytomegalovirus exposure and HLA in healthy donors. CDR1 is SGHDT, CDR2 YYEEEE, per germline. There are 17 residues in the CDR3. Trimming removed 1 base from V and 9 bases from J, with 25 bases in between. PCR amplification relied on 60 Vbeta primers (plus 13 Jbeta primers). Per the original data handling: Some 12 million shared chains were among the roughly 78 million unique TCR beta chains that a later analysis counted. This table comes from immunoSEQ multiplex PCR, and its TCRdb copy is limited to in-frame clones, with some not included. That table is the source of V, J and clone size, and D and trimming were worked out from the DNA. The table lists fewer than 150,000 clones.

The material sequenced was PBMCs. The receptor was derived from a woman in her fifties or sixties in good health and CMV-seronegative. The chain uses TRBV5-6 and TRBJ2-5, with D perhaps TRBD2 (5 bases). Here the CDR3 DNA reads TGTGCCAGCAGCTTGTTCCGGACTGTAATGCGGAGTTTGGCCCAGTACTTC. Protein: CASSLFRTVMRSLAQYF.